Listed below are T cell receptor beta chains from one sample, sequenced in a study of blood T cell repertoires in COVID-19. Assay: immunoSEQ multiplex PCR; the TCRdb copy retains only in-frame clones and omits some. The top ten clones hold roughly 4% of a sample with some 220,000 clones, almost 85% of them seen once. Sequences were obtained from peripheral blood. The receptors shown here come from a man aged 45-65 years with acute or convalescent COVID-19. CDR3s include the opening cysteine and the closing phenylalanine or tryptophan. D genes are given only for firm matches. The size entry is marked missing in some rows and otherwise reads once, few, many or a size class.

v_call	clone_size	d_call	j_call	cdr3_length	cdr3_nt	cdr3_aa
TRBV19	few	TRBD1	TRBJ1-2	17	TGTGCCAGTAGTATGCAGACAGGGGGCCCCATTAACTATGGCTACACCTTC	CASSMQTGGPINYGYTF
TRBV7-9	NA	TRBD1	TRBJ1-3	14	TGTGCCAGCAGCTGGGACAGGGACCGAAACACCATATATTTT	CASSWDRDRNTIYF
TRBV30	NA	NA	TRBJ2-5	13	TGTGCCTGGAGTGCAACCCCCGGAGAGACCCAGTACTTC	CAWSATPGETQYF
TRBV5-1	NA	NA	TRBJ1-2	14	TGCGCCAGCAGGTACTATGCAGATAACGGTGGCTACACCTTC	CASRYYADNGGYTF
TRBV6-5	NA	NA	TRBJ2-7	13	TGTGCCAGCAGACACGGACAAGGCTACGAGCAGTACTTC	CASRHGQGYEQYF
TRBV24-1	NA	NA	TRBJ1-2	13	TGTGCCACCAGTGATCCGGGGGGAGGAGGCTACACCTTC	CATSDPGGGGYTF
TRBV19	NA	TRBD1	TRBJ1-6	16	TGTGCCAGTATAGACAGGGGGAGCTCCTATAATTCACCCCTCCACTTT	CASIDRGSSYNSPLHF
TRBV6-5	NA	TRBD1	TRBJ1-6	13	TGTGCCAGCAGTTACCAGGGGGTTTCACCCCTCCACTTT	CASSYQGVSPLHF
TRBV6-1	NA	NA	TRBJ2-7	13	TGTGCCAGCAGTGACCCCAGGGCCGACGAGCAGTACTTC	CASSDPRADEQYF
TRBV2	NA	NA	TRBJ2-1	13	TGTGCCAGCACGGGGGACTCCTACAATGAGCAGTTCTTC	CASTGDSYNEQFF
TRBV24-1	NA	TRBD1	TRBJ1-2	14	TGTGCCACCAGTGAAACAGGGGTTGCGGGTGGCTACACCTTC	CATSETGVAGGYTF
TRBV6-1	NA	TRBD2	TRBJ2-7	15	TGTGCCAGCAGTGAAGCTAGCGGGACCCCCTCCGAGCAGTACTTC	CASSEASGTPSEQYF
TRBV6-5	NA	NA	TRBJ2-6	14	TGTGCCAGCTACCAGGCGGGGGGGGCCAACGTCCTGACTTTC	CASYQAGGANVLTF
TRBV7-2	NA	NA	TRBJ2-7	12	TGTGCCAGCAGCCTAAGGACGGGGGAGCAGTACTTC	CASSLRTGEQYF
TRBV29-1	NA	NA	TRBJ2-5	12	TGCAGCGGAGAGGTTGGGGGGGAGACCCAGTACTTC	CSGEVGGETQYF
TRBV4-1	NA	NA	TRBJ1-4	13	TGCGCCAGCAGCCAAAACTTCCGTGAAAAACTGTTTTTT	CASSQNFREKLFF
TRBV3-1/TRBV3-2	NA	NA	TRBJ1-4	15	TGTGCCAGCAGCCAAGGTGACAGCCTAAATGAAAAACTGTTTTTT	CASSQGDSLNEKLFF
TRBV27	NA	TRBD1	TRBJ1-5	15	TGTGCCAGCAGTCAGGGGGTGACCTCCAATCAGCCCCAGCATTTT	CASSQGVTSNQPQHF
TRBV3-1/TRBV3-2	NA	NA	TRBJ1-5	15	TGTGCCAGCAGCCCCTTTTCAGGGTATAGTCAGCCCCAGCATTTT	CASSPFSGYSQPQHF
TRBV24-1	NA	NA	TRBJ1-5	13	TGTGCCACCAGTGGGAGAATTGATCAGCCCCAGCATTTT	CATSGRIDQPQHF
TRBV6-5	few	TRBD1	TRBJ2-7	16	TGTGCCAGCAGTTACCCCACCGGGACAGGTTCCTACGAGCAGTACTTC	CASSYPTGTGSYEQYF
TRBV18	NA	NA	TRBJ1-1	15	TGTGCCAGCTCACCATACGGGGAAAGGAACACTGAAGCTTTCTTT	CASSPYGERNTEAFF
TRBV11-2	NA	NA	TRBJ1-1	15	TGTGCCAGCAGCTTAGTAGGAGGGCTGAACACTGAAGCTTTCTTT	CASSLVGGLNTEAFF
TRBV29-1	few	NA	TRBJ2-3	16	TGCAGCGTCCTAAAACCCGGTGGGCGGGGCACAGATACGCAGTATTTT	CSVLKPGGRGTDTQYF
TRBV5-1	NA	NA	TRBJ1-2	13	TGCGCCAGCAGCTTGGACGGGAACTATGGCTACACCTTC	CASSLDGNYGYTF
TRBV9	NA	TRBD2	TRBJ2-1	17	TGTGCCAGCAGCGTAGCACTAGCGGGGGGCTCCTACAATGAGCAGTTCTTC	CASSVALAGGSYNEQFF
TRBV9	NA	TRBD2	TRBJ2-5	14	TGTGCCAGCAGCGTGGGACTAGCGGAAGAGACCCAGTACTTC	CASSVGLAEETQYF
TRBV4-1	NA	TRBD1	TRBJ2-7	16	TGCGCCAGCAGCCAAGTAGCAGGGACAGGTTCCTACGAGCAGTACTTC	CASSQVAGTGSYEQYF
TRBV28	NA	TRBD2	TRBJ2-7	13	TGTGCCAGCGCAAGCGGGAGTAGCTACGAGCAGTACTTC	CASASGSSYEQYF
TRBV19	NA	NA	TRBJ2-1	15	TGTGCCAGTAGCATCACTAGTTTACTTGGCAATGAGCAGTTCTTC	CASSITSLLGNEQFF
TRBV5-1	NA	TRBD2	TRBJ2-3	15	TGCGCCAGCCGGGACTATAAGCATAGCACAGATACGCAGTATTTT	CASRDYKHSTDTQYF
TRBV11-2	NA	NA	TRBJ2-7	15	TGTGCCAGCAGCTTAGTTCGTCCAGGGTTCCACGAGCAGTACTTC	CASSLVRPGFHEQYF
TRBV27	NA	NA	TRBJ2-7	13	TGTGCCAGCAGTTTAGGGCTAACCTACGAGCAGTACTTC	CASSLGLTYEQYF
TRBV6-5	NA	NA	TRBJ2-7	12	TGTGCCAGCGGAGGTCAGACCTACGAGCAGTACTTC	CASGGQTYEQYF
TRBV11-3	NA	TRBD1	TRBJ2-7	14	TGTGCCAGCAGCTCCACACAGGGGCCCTACGAGCAGTACTTC	CASSSTQGPYEQYF
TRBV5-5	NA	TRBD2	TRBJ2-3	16	TGTGCCAGCAGCTTGGCTGGGACTAGCGGGGGGGATACGCAGTATTTT	CASSLAGTSGGDTQYF
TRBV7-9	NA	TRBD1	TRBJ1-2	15	TGTGCCAGCAGCTTAGCGGGGACAGGAAACTATGGCTACACCTTC	CASSLAGTGNYGYTF
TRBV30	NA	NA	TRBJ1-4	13	TGTGCCTGGAGTAATGAGGGCCGGGAAAAACTGTTTTTT	CAWSNEGREKLFF
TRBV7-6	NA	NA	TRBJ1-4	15	TGTGCCAGCAGCTTAGTCCCGTTTTCTAATGAAAAACTGTTTTTT	CASSLVPFSNEKLFF
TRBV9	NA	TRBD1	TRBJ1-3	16	TGTGCCAGCAGCCCATCCAGGGGGTCCTCTGGAAACACCATATATTTT	CASSPSRGSSGNTIYF
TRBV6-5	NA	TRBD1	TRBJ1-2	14	TGTGCCAGCAGTTACTCGGACAGGCCTTATGGCTACACCTTC	CASSYSDRPYGYTF
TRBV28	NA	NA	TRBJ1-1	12	TGTGCCAGCAGAATCAGGGATAGTGAAGCTTTCTTT	CASRIRDSEAFF
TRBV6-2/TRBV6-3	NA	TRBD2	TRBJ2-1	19	TGTGCCAGCAGTTACTCGATAGCTACTAGCGGGAGCTTCTACAATGAGCAGTTCTTC	CASSYSIATSGSFYNEQFF
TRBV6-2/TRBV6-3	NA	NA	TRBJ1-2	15	TGTGCCAGCAGTTACAGTGACAGCTCTAACTATGGCTACACCTTC	CASSYSDSSNYGYTF
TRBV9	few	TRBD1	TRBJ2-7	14	TGTGCCAGCAGCCCAACAGGGGGGTCCTACGAGCAGTACTTC	CASSPTGGSYEQYF
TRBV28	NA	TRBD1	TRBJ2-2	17	TGTGCCAGCACTGAATACCCGGGACAGGGGGTTCCCGGGGAGCTGTTTTTT	CASTEYPGQGVPGELFF
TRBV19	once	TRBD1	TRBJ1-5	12	TGTGCCAGTGACAGGGGAGGCCAGCCCCAGCATTTT	CASDRGGQPQHF
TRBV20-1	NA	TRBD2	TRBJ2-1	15	TGCAGTGCTAGTTCGGCTAGCGGCGGCTACAATGAGCAGTTCTTC	CSASSASGGYNEQFF
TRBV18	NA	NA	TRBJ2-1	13	TGTGCCAGCTCACCGACAGGCTACAATGAGCAGTTCTTC	CASSPTGYNEQFF
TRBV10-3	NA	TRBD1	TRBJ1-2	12	TGTGCCATCAGTGTCGCAGGGGGGTTCTACACCTTC	CAISVAGGFYTF